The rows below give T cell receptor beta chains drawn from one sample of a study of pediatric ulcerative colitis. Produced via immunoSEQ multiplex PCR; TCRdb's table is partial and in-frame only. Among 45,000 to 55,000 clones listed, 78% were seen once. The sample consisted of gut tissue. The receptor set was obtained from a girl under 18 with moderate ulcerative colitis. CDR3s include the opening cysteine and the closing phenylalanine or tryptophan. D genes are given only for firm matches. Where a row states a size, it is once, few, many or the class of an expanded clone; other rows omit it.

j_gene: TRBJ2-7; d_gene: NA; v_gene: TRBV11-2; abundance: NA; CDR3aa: CASSFNPGVGSYEQYF; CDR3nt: TGTGCCAGCAGCTTCAACCCAGGGGTGGGAAGCTACGAGCAGTACTTC
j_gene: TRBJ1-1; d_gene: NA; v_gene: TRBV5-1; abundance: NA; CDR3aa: CASSLREGNSAFF; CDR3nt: TGCGCCAGCAGCTTGAGAGAGGGAAATTCCGCTTTCTTT
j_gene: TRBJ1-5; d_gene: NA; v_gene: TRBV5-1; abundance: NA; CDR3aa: CASSATGGQPQHF; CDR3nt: TGCGCCAGCAGCGCAACCGGAGGACAGCCCCAGCATTTT
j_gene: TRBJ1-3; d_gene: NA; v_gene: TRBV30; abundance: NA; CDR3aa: CAWRGDQFSGNTIYF; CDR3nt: TGTGCCTGGAGGGGGGACCAATTTTCAGGAAACACCATATATTTT
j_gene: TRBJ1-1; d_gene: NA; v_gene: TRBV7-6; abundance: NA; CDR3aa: CASSPGAEAFF; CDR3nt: TGTGCCAGCAGCCCGGGAGCTGAAGCTTTCTTT
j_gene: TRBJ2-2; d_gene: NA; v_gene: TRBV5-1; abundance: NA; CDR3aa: CASSLLGYLYTGELFF; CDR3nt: TGCGCCAGCAGCTTGTTAGGGTACCTGTACACCGGGGAGCTGTTTTTT
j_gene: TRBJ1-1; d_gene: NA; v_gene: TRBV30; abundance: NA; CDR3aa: CAWSVGLQMNTEAFF; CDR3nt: TGTGCCTGGAGTGTAGGTTTACAGATGAACACTGAAGCTTTCTTT
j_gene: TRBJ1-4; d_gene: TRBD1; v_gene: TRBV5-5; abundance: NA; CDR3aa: CASSWTNGQGDEKLFF; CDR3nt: TGTGCCAGCAGCTGGACCAACGGACAGGGAGATGAAAAACTGTTTTTT
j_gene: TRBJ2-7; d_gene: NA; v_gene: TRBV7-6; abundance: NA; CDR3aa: CASSLGGRDEQYF; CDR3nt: TGTGCCAGCAGCTTAGGGGGCAGGGATGAGCAGTACTTC
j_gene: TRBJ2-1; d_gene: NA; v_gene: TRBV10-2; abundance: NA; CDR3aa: CASNNGNPVDEQFF; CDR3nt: TGCGCCAGCAATAACGGTAATCCCGTGGATGAGCAGTTCTTC
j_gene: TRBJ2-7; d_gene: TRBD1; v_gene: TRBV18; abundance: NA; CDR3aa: CASSPSGTEAYEQYF; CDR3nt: TGTGCCAGCTCACCATCTGGGACAGAAGCATACGAGCAGTACTTC
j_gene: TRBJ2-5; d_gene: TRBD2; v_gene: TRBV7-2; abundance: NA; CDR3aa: CASSRASGQETQYF; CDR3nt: TGTGCCAGCAGCCGAGCTAGCGGCCAAGAGACCCAGTACTTC
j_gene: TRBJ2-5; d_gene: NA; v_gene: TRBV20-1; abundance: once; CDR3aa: CSAPLQETQYF; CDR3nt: TGCAGTGCTCCCCTCCAAGAGACCCAGTACTTC
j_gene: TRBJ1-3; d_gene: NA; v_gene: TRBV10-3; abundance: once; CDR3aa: CAISEPGGNTIYF; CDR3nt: TGTGCCATCAGTGAACCAGGGGGAAACACCATATATTTT
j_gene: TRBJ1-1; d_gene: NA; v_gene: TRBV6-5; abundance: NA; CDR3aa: CASSYSNRLTEAFF; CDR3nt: TGTGCCAGCAGTTACTCGAACAGGTTGACTGAAGCTTTCTTT
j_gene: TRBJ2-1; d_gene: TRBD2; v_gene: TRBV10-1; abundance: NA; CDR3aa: CASSPGLAGAPLYNEQFF; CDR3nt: TGCGCCAGCAGTCCGGGACTAGCGGGAGCACCCCTTTACAATGAGCAGTTCTTC
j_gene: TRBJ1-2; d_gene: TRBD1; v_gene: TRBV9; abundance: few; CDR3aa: CASSVLWGTGGGIGYGYTF; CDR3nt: TGTGCCAGCAGCGTCCTTTGGGGGACAGGGGGCGGAATTGGCTATGGCTACACCTTC
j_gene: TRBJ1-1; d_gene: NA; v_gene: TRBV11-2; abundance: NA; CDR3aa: CASSLGGEAFF; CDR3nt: TGTGCCAGCAGCTTAGGTGGTGAAGCTTTCTTT
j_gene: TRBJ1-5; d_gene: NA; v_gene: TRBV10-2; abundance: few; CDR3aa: CASSGYSNQPQHF; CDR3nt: TGCGCCAGCAGTGGGTACAGCAATCAGCCCCAGCATTTT
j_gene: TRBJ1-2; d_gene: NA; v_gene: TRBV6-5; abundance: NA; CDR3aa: CASSYRGGGGYGYTF; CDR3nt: TGTGCCAGCAGTTATAGAGGGGGTGGTGGCTATGGCTACACCTTC
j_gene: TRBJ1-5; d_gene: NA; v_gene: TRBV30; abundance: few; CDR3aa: CAWSVHWDQPQHF; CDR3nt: TGTGCCTGGAGTGTACACTGGGATCAGCCCCAGCATTTT
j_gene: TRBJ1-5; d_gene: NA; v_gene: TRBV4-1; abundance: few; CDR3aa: CASSQAATGNTLQPQHF; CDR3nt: TGCGCCAGCAGCCAAGCGGCCACAGGTAATACCCTTCAGCCCCAGCATTTT